The rows below give T cell receptor beta chains drawn from one sample of a study of STAT5B mutations in CD4+ large granular lymphocyte leukemia. Clones were sequenced by immunoSEQ multiplex PCR, and TCRdb holds only the in-frame ones, with some missing. The table includes about 30,000 clones, about 77% detected once. The sequenced material came from CD4+ T cells from blood buffy coats. These receptors originate from a human donor in good health. The CDR3 runs from the conserved cysteine through the conserved F or W. D genes are given only for firm matches. Size is omitted from some rows. Given values are once, few, many or a class for expanded clones.

cdr3_nt cdr3_aa j_call d_call clone_size v_call
TGCAGTCCGAGCGGGGACTACGAGCAGTACTTC CSPSGDYEQYF TRBJ2-7 TRBD2 - TRBV20-1
TGTGCCTGGAGGGGAACCGGGGAGCTGTTTTTT CAWRGTGELFF TRBJ2-2 - - TRBV30
TGTGCCAGCAAGAGGACAGGCGACAATACCAATCAGCCCCAGCATTTT CASKRTGDNTNQPQHF TRBJ1-5 TRBD1 - TRBV27
TGTGCCAGCTCACCGACAGGGGGTCCCTACGAGCAGTACTTC CASSPTGGPYEQYF TRBJ2-7 TRBD1 - TRBV18
TGCAGCGTTGGCCTGGGGGGCGCTTACAATGAGCAGTTCTTC CSVGLGGAYNEQFF TRBJ2-1 - - TRBV29-1
TGTGCCAGCAGTTACCCTGGGACAGACAATGAGCAGTTCTTC CASSYPGTDNEQFF TRBJ2-1 TRBD1 - TRBV6-5
TGTGCCAGCAATAGGGACGGGCTGGGGGAGCCCCAGCATTTT CASNRDGLGEPQHF TRBJ1-5 - - TRBV28
TGTGCCAGCAGTTTAAGGCCTACGCAGCCCCAGCATTTT CASSLRPTQPQHF TRBJ1-5 - - TRBV27
TGCGCCAGCAGCCAAGGAGGATTGGGGGATACGCAGTATTTT CASSQGGLGDTQYF TRBJ2-3 - - TRBV4-1
TGTGCCAGCAGCTTGAGGCCAGGGTTAGCCAAAAACATTCAGTACTTC CASSLRPGLAKNIQYF TRBJ2-4 - - TRBV5-6
TGTGCCAGCAGGGGGACAGGGGCTTATGGCTACACCTTC CASRGTGAYGYTF TRBJ1-2 TRBD1 - TRBV27
TGTGCCAGCAGCTTTTCCGGACAGGGGGAAAGCAAGTTCTTC CASSFSGQGESKFF TRBJ2-1 TRBD1 - TRBV7-9
TGTGCCAGCAGCCACGGCCCATCGGCTGCAAGGAGAACCGGGGAGCTGTTTTTT CASSHGPSAARRTGELFF TRBJ2-2 - - TRBV2
TGTGCCACCAGCATAGAGGGGGGTCACTATGGCTACACCTTC CATSIEGGHYGYTF TRBJ1-2 - - TRBV15
TGTGCCAGCAGCTTGTTGGACTTGGAGACCCAGTACTTC CASSLLDLETQYF TRBJ2-5 - once TRBV5-4
TGTGCCAGCAGCTCCTTTTCTGGGGCCAACGTCCTGACTTTC CASSSFSGANVLTF TRBJ2-6 - - TRBV5-8
TGTGCCAGTAGTATTGACGGGAGTGCATTTGAGACCCAGTACTTC CASSIDGSAFETQYF TRBJ2-5 - - TRBV19
TGTGCCAGCAGCTCCCGGGCGGGTAGCACAGATACGCAGTATTTT CASSSRAGSTDTQYF TRBJ2-3 - - TRBV9
TGCGCCAGCAGCCTAGAGCAGGCCAGATCCTCTGGAAACACCATATATTTT CASSLEQARSSGNTIYF TRBJ1-3 - - TRBV5-1
TGTGCCAGCAGCGCCGACACTTATAGCAATCAGCCCCAGCATTTT CASSADTYSNQPQHF TRBJ1-5 - - TRBV9
TGTGCCAGCAGCCCCCGACAGGGACCCAGCAATCAGCCCCAGCATTTT CASSPRQGPSNQPQHF TRBJ1-5 TRBD1 - TRBV14
TGTGCCAGTAGTATAGGGGCAGGGGGCGGAACGGCCCAGCATTTT CASSIGAGGGTAQHF TRBJ1-5 TRBD1 - TRBV19
TGCGCCAGCAGCCAAGATAACAGGGGTCCCGAGACCCAGTACTTC CASSQDNRGPETQYF TRBJ2-5 TRBD1 - TRBV4-3
TGCGCCAGCAGCTTGGCGGGACAGGGAGACGGGGAGACCCAGTACTTC CASSLAGQGDGETQYF TRBJ2-5 TRBD1 - TRBV5-1
TGTGCCAGCAGTTCGGGGGTAGGGGGCGGTGGGACTGAAGCTTTCTTT CASSSGVGGGGTEAFF TRBJ1-1 TRBD1 - TRBV6-5
TGTGCCAGCAGTTACTCGTGGGACAGGGCGGTAGATACGCAGTATTTT CASSYSWDRAVDTQYF TRBJ2-3 TRBD1 - TRBV6-5
TGTGCCTGGAGTGTTAGCCGGACTAGCGGGGGAGGGGCCGGGGAGCTGTTTTTT CAWSVSRTSGGGAGELFF TRBJ2-2 TRBD2 - TRBV30
TGTGCCAGCAGCGTAGCCTTCGGGGGCCAAGAGACCCAGTACTTC CASSVAFGGQETQYF TRBJ2-5 - few TRBV9
TGTGCCTGGACCCCTGGAGGGGCGCGCAATCAGCCCCAGCATTTT CAWTPGGARNQPQHF TRBJ1-5 - few TRBV30
TGTGCTAGCAGCTTATCTGCAGGGGGAGAGACCCAGTACTTC CASSLSAGGETQYF TRBJ2-5 TRBD1 - TRBV7-7
TGTGCCAGCTCACCACCCCACAGAGGGGGGTATGGCTACACCTTC CASSPPHRGGYGYTF TRBJ1-2 - - TRBV18
TGTGCCAGCAGCCCCCGGGAGTTACAGGCGAACACCATATATTTT CASSPRELQANTIYF TRBJ1-3 - - TRBV4-2
TGTGCCAGCAGCTTGAGGAGCGGCACAGATACGCAGTATTTT CASSLRSGTDTQYF TRBJ2-3 - - TRBV5-6
TGTGCCAGTACCACGGACACCTTAAGATCTCGTGGCTACACCTTC CASTTDTLRSRGYTF TRBJ1-2 - - TRBV19
TGTGCCAGCAGCGCCAGGGGCTCCAGCTCCTACAATGAGCAGTTCTTC CASSARGSSSYNEQFF TRBJ2-1 - - TRBV11-2
TGTGCCAGCAGCCTGAATGACGATACGCAGTATTTT CASSLNDDTQYF TRBJ2-3 - - TRBV5-5
TGCGCCAGCAGCTTGGGGACGCGGGAGCAGTACTTC CASSLGTREQYF TRBJ2-7 - once TRBV5-1
TGTGCCAGCAGCTTATTACAGGCGAACACCATATATTTT CASSLLQANTIYF TRBJ1-3 - - TRBV7-2
TGTGCCAGTCCGGGACCTTGGGACAATGAGCAGTTCTTC CASPGPWDNEQFF TRBJ2-1 - - TRBV2
TGTGCCAGCAGTTTAGGTCGGGGGCCTGGGGGTAATAAAGGTGAGCAGTTCTTC CASSLGRGPGGNKGEQFF TRBJ2-1 - - TRBV28
TGCAGCGCAGGGGGGGGGAGCTACGAGCAGTACTTC CSAGGGSYEQYF TRBJ2-7 - - TRBV29-1
TGCAGCGGGGGATCCAGTAGTCCGAGCCAGGGCTACACCTTC CSGGSSSPSQGYTF TRBJ1-2 - - TRBV29-1
TGTGCCAGCAGCTCTTTCCGGGACCAAGGAGATACGCAGTATTTT CASSSFRDQGDTQYF TRBJ2-3 - - TRBV5-4
TGTGCCAGTAGCATCGGGGGGGCCGGCACAGATACGCAGTATTTT CASSIGGAGTDTQYF TRBJ2-3 TRBD2 - TRBV19
TGCAGCGTTGAAGAAGGGGACAGGGGTTGGCGGGAGCAGTACTTC CSVEEGDRGWREQYF TRBJ2-7 TRBD1 - TRBV29-1
TGTGCCAGCAGCCCTGTTAGCAATCAGCCCCAGCATTTT CASSPVSNQPQHF TRBJ1-5 - few TRBV6-1
TGTGCCAGCAGCCCCACTAGCGGGGGGGCCTTGGAGACCCAGTACTTC CASSPTSGGALETQYF TRBJ2-5 TRBD2 - TRBV5-4
TGTGCCAGCAGCGTCCAGGCGACAGCTGGAAACACCATATATTTT CASSVQATAGNTIYF TRBJ1-3 - once TRBV9
TGTGCCACCCAGAAAAATCCGGGACTAGCGAACCACGAGCAGTACTTC CATQKNPGLANHEQYF TRBJ2-7 TRBD2 - TRBV19
TGTGCCACCAGCAGAGAAGGCGGGAGGCCCTACAATGAGCAGTTCTTC CATSREGGRPYNEQFF TRBJ2-1 TRBD2 once TRBV15
TGTGCCAGCAGCTTATGGGGCCCCCGACAGAGCTCCTACAATGAGCAGTTCTTC CASSLWGPRQSSYNEQFF TRBJ2-1 - - TRBV7-2
TGTGCCAGCAGTTACCAGGGAGGGTTCACTGAAGCTTTCTTT CASSYQGGFTEAFF TRBJ1-1 - - TRBV6-5